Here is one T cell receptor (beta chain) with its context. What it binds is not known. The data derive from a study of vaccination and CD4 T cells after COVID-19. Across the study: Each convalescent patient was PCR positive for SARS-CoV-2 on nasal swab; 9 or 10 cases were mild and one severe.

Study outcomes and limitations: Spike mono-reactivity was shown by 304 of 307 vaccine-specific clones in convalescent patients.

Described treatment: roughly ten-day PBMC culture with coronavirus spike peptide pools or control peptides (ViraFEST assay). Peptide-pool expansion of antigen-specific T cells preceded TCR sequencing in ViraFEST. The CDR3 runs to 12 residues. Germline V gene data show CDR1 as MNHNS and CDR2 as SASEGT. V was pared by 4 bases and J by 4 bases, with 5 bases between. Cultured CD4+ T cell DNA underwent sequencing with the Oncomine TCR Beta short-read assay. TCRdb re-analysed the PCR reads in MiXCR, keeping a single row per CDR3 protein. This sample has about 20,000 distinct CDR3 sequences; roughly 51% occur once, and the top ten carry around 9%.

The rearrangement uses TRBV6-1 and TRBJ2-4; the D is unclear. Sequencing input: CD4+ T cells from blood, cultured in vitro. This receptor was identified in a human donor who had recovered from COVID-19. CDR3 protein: CASSVPKNIQYF. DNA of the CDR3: TGTGCCAGCAGTGTCCCGAAAAACATTCAGTACTTC.